The 8 T cell receptor beta chains presented below share a single source sample, sequenced in a study of T cell responses to AZD1222 COVID-19 vaccine. Libraries were prepared by immunoSEQ multiplex PCR; TCRdb keeps only in-frame clonotypes and omits some of them. The table has about 180,000 clones, 85% to 90% seen once. The specimen was peripheral blood, collected on day 0 of AZD1222 vaccination. The receptor set was obtained from an adult in good health.

V gene TRBV9 combines with J gene TRBJ1-2; D perhaps matches TRBD1 (6 bases). Germline V gene lookup returns CDR1 SGDLS and CDR2 YYNGEE. This CDR3 has 16 amino acids. V lost 0 bases, J lost 6 bases, and 18 bases lay in between. CDR3 amino acids: CASSVGPGAVADGYTF. The CDR3 DNA sequence: TGTGCCAGCAGCGTAGGGCCAGGGGCGGTTGCTGATGGCTACACCTTC.

This rearrangement joins TRBV27 to TRBJ2-2; 13 nucleotides agree with TRBD2. This CDR3 comprises 20 residues. In germline, CDR1 is MNHEY, CDR2 SMNVEV (reference sequence). The J segment lost 4 bases and the V segment lost 5 bases, leaving 16 bases of the junction unmatched. The CDR3 spells CASSPRETSGRVAGTGELFF. CDR3 nucleotide sequence: TGTGCCAGCAGTCCCCGAGAAACTAGCGGGAGGGTTGCAGGCACCGGGGAGCTGTTTTTT.

The V call is TRBV2, the J call TRBJ1-1; D unresolved. V dropped 8 bases and J dropped 1 base, with 11 bases sitting between them. The CDR3 is 13 residues long. In germline, CDR1 is SNHLY, CDR2 FYNNEI. CDR3 protein: CASHDIPNTEAFF. The CDR3, as DNA: TGTGCCAGCCATGACATACCGAACACTGAAGCTTTCTTT.

CDR3 coding DNA: TGTGCCAGCAGCCAGGACAGGTACTACGAGCAGTACTTC. Translation: CASSQDRYYEQYF. The V gene is TRBV4-2, the J gene TRBJ2-7, with 7 bases aligning to TRBD1. There are 13 residues in the CDR3. V was pared by 3 bases and J by 3 bases, with 2 bases of the junction left unmatched. The germline V gene encodes CDR1 LGHNA and CDR2 YNFKEQ.

The genes are TRBV9 and TRBJ2-7; TRBD2 is a possible D gene (5 bases). The germline V and J ends were trimmed by 0 bases and 2 bases, with 18 bases remaining between them. Germline V gene sequence: CDR1 SGDLS, CDR2 YYNGEE. This CDR3 contains 17 residues. Written as DNA, the CDR3 is TGTGCCAGCAGCGTAGCAGAGTTCAAGGACTCCACCTACGAGCAGTACTTC. Amino acids: CASSVAEFKDSTYEQYF.

There are a few counts of this clone. This sequence joins TRBV6-5 and TRBJ2-2, with 9 bases identical to TRBD1. CDR3 length: 14 amino acids. V dropped 5 bases and J dropped 7; count of bases not matched to a gene: 5. CDR1 is MNHEY, CDR2 SVGAGI, per germline. CDR3 sequence reads: CASSPGTGFGELFF. CDR3 DNA sequence: TGTGCCAGCAGTCCAGGGACAGGGTTCGGGGAGCTGTTTTTT.

The chain is built from TRBV6-2 or TRBV6-3 and TRBJ1-6; D unclear. From germline, CDR1 is MNHEY and CDR2 SVGEGT. V lost 1 base and J lost 0, with 7 bases in between. The CDR3 consists of 16 residues. The CDR3 loop is CASSYLRSSYNSPLHF. The CDR3 nucleotides are TGTGCCAGCAGTTACTTGAGGAGCTCCTATAATTCACCCCTCCACTTT.

V usage is TRBV27 and J usage is TRBJ2-5, with TRBD1 identical over 10 bases. The V segment lost 8 bases and the J segment 4 bases; nucleotides outside the gene matches: 1. Germline CDR1 is MNHEY and CDR2 is SMNVEV (reference sequence). The CDR3 is 12 residues long. CDR3 residues: CASWTGGETQYF. DNA for the CDR3: TGTGCCAGCTGGACAGGGGGAGAGACCCAGTACTTC.